This is a list of T cell receptor beta chains from one sample in a study of T cells in Graves' hyperthyroidism and ophthalmopathy. TCRdb reanalysed the multiplex PCR reads using MiXCR and keeps one entry per CDR3 protein. The table lists fewer than 650,000 distinct CDR3 sequences, approximately 48% of them singletons. The material sequenced was peripheral blood or thyroid tissue (not recorded which). Receptors originate from an adult woman with Graves' disease, either hyperthyroidism or ophthalmopathy (not recorded which). CDR3s include the opening cysteine and the closing phenylalanine or tryptophan. A D gene is named only where the DNA matches it firmly. Not every row has a clone size; where given, it reads once, few, many or a size class.

j_call: TRBJ2-7
v_call: TRBV20-1
clone_size: few
d_call: NA
cdr3_nt: TGCAGTGCTAGACCTTGGACCGATACCTACGAGCAGTACTTC
cdr3_aa: CSARPWTDTYEQYF

j_call: TRBJ1-5
v_call: TRBV7-9
clone_size: NA
d_call: NA
cdr3_nt: TGTGCCAGCAGCCCCCCTTCGGGTAGGGGCAATCAGCCCCAGCATTTT
cdr3_aa: CASSPPSGRGNQPQHF

j_call: TRBJ1-1
v_call: TRBV7-2
clone_size: NA
d_call: NA
cdr3_nt: TGTGCCAGCAGTGAACTTTACACTGAAGCTTTCTTT
cdr3_aa: CASSELYTEAFF

j_call: TRBJ1-1
v_call: TRBV20-1
clone_size: NA
d_call: TRBD1
cdr3_nt: TGCAGTGCTAGAGAGGACAGGGGCGGCACTGAAGCTTTCTTT
cdr3_aa: CSAREDRGGTEAFF

j_call: TRBJ1-1
v_call: TRBV11-1
clone_size: NA
d_call: NA
cdr3_nt: TGTGCCAGCAGCTTTGACAGCGTGAACACTGAAGCCTTCTTT
cdr3_aa: CASSFDSVNTEAFF

j_call: TRBJ1-4
v_call: TRBV6-6
clone_size: many
d_call: TRBD1
cdr3_nt: TGTGCCAGCAGGGACAGGGGACCCGGGGAAAAACTGTTTTTT
cdr3_aa: CASRDRGPGEKLFF

j_call: TRBJ1-1
v_call: TRBV29-1
clone_size: many
d_call: TRBD1
cdr3_nt: TGCAGCGTCGAGGGACAGGCGAACACTGAAGCTTTCTTT
cdr3_aa: CSVEGQANTEAFF

j_call: TRBJ1-2
v_call: TRBV4-3
clone_size: many
d_call: TRBD1
cdr3_nt: TGCGCCAGCAGCCAGAGGACAGGGTCACACTATGGCTACACCTTC
cdr3_aa: CASSQRTGSHYGYTF

j_call: TRBJ2-2
v_call: TRBV7-8
clone_size: NA
d_call: NA
cdr3_nt: TGTGCCAGCAGCTTCATCGTGCGGGCGGACACCGGGGAGCTGTTTTTT
cdr3_aa: CASSFIVRADTGELFF

j_call: TRBJ1-1
v_call: TRBV9
clone_size: NA
d_call: NA
cdr3_nt: TGTGCCAGCAGTGTTTGGACGACCACTGAAGCTTTCTTT
cdr3_aa: CASSVWTTTEAFF

j_call: TRBJ1-1
v_call: TRBV28
clone_size: few
d_call: NA
cdr3_nt: TGTGCCAGCAGTTTACCCCGACGTGGTGAGGCTGAAGCTTTCTTT
cdr3_aa: CASSLPRRGEAEAFF

j_call: TRBJ1-2
v_call: TRBV2
clone_size: many
d_call: NA
cdr3_nt: TGTGCCAGCAGCCAGGGACGGGTAAACTATGGCTACACCTTC
cdr3_aa: CASSQGRVNYGYTF

j_call: TRBJ1-1
v_call: TRBV20-1
clone_size: many
d_call: NA
cdr3_nt: TGCAGTGCTAGATTGGGCAGCGGAGTCTCTGAAGCTTTCTTT
cdr3_aa: CSARLGSGVSEAFF

j_call: TRBJ1-5
v_call: TRBV2
clone_size: NA
d_call: TRBD1
cdr3_nt: TGTGCCAGCAGTGGAAGCCAGGGGGATCGGCAGCCCCAGCATTTT
cdr3_aa: CASSGSQGDRQPQHF

j_call: TRBJ1-2
v_call: TRBV6-2/TRBV6-3
clone_size: few
d_call: NA
cdr3_nt: TGTGCCAGCACCGACCGCAGGAACTATGGCTACACCTTC
cdr3_aa: CASTDRRNYGYTF

j_call: TRBJ2-7
v_call: TRBV27
clone_size: NA
d_call: NA
cdr3_nt: TGTGCCAGCAGTCCCGGGTCCAGGCGGGAGCAGTACTTC
cdr3_aa: CASSPGSRREQYF

j_call: TRBJ1-2
v_call: TRBV7-6
clone_size: few
d_call: TRBD1
cdr3_nt: TGTGCCAGCAGCATGAGGGGGCGCGACTACACCTTC
cdr3_aa: CASSMRGRDYTF

j_call: TRBJ2-2
v_call: TRBV15
clone_size: NA
d_call: NA
cdr3_nt: TGTGCCACCAGCAGAGATCGAGGGGAGCTGTTTTTT
cdr3_aa: CATSRDRGELFF

j_call: TRBJ2-7
v_call: TRBV4-3
clone_size: many
d_call: NA
cdr3_nt: TGCGCCAGCAGCCAAGGGAACGGGGACATCGAAGACGAGCAGTACTTC
cdr3_aa: CASSQGNGDIEDEQYF

j_call: TRBJ1-1
v_call: TRBV29-1
clone_size: NA
d_call: NA
cdr3_nt: TGCAGCGTCGAACTAGCGGAGGAGGGTTATGTAGCTTTCTTT
cdr3_aa: CSVELAEEGYVAFF

j_call: TRBJ2-7
v_call: TRBV11-3
clone_size: once
d_call: NA
cdr3_nt: TGTGCCAGCAGCGTCGGGTGGGCTAGGTCCTACGAGCAGTACTTC
cdr3_aa: CASSVGWARSYEQYF

j_call: TRBJ1-3
v_call: TRBV27
clone_size: NA
d_call: NA
cdr3_nt: TGTGCCAGCAGTCTGACGGAGGAGGGAAACACCATATATTTT
cdr3_aa: CASSLTEEGNTIYF

j_call: TRBJ2-5
v_call: TRBV14
clone_size: NA
d_call: NA
cdr3_nt: TGTGCCAGCAGCCGAGTACAGTCTGGACGAGAGACCCAGTACTTC
cdr3_aa: CASSRVQSGRETQYF

j_call: TRBJ1-1
v_call: TRBV7-9
clone_size: few
d_call: TRBD1
cdr3_nt: TGTGCCAGCAGCCCGCAGCGGGGACAGGGGGTCACTGAAGCTTTCTTT
cdr3_aa: CASSPQRGQGVTEAFF

j_call: TRBJ1-2
v_call: TRBV5-1
clone_size: many
d_call: NA
cdr3_nt: TGCGCCAGCAGCTTGGAGGCGGAAGGCTACACCTTC
cdr3_aa: CASSLEAEGYTF

j_call: TRBJ2-5
v_call: TRBV20-1
clone_size: NA
d_call: TRBD2
cdr3_nt: TGCAGTGCTAGTCTCCGAGCAAGCGGGAGGGGAGTCGAGACCCAGTACTTC
cdr3_aa: CSASLRASGRGVETQYF

j_call: TRBJ1-2
v_call: TRBV7-9
clone_size: many
d_call: NA
cdr3_nt: TGTGCCAGCAGCTTATACACGCAGATAGTATATGGCTACACCTTC
cdr3_aa: CASSLYTQIVYGYTF

j_call: TRBJ1-1
v_call: TRBV2
clone_size: NA
d_call: NA
cdr3_nt: TGTGCCAGCAGTGAGGAGAGGGTGAACACTGAAGCTTTCTTT
cdr3_aa: CASSEERVNTEAFF

j_call: TRBJ1-2
v_call: TRBV9
clone_size: few
d_call: TRBD1
cdr3_nt: TGTGCCAGCAGCGCATCCACACAGGGGATCTATGGCTACACCTTC
cdr3_aa: CASSASTQGIYGYTF

j_call: TRBJ2-4
v_call: TRBV2
clone_size: NA
d_call: NA
cdr3_nt: TGTGCCACCAGTTTAGGGACCAAAAACATTCAGTACTTC
cdr3_aa: CATSLGTKNIQYF

j_call: TRBJ2-6
v_call: TRBV10-3
clone_size: NA
d_call: NA
cdr3_nt: TGTGCCATCAGTGACGGGGGATCTGGGGCCAACGTCCTGACTTTC
cdr3_aa: CAISDGGSGANVLTF

j_call: TRBJ2-5
v_call: TRBV4-1
clone_size: few
d_call: NA
cdr3_nt: TGCGCCAGCAGCCCCCCGACAGGTCATCCGTTAGAGACCCAGTACTTC
cdr3_aa: CASSPPTGHPLETQYF

j_call: TRBJ2-2
v_call: TRBV7-2
clone_size: NA
d_call: TRBD2
cdr3_nt: TGTGCCAGCAGCTATCTAAGCGGGGAAAACACCGGGGAGCTGTTTTTT
cdr3_aa: CASSYLSGENTGELFF

j_call: TRBJ1-5
v_call: TRBV6-5
clone_size: NA
d_call: TRBD1
cdr3_nt: TGTGCCAGCCCAGGGACAGACGATAGCAATCAGCCCCAGCATTTT
cdr3_aa: CASPGTDDSNQPQHF

j_call: TRBJ2-5
v_call: TRBV20-1
clone_size: once
d_call: TRBD2
cdr3_nt: TGCAGTGCTGCCCCCCCGGGACTAGCGGGATATGAGACCCAGTACTTC
cdr3_aa: CSAAPPGLAGYETQYF

j_call: TRBJ2-7
v_call: TRBV7-9
clone_size: NA
d_call: TRBD1
cdr3_nt: TGTGCCAGCAGCTGGGGGACAGGGTTAGGCGAGCAGTACTTC
cdr3_aa: CASSWGTGLGEQYF

j_call: TRBJ2-7
v_call: TRBV12-3/TRBV12-4
clone_size: NA
d_call: TRBD1
cdr3_nt: TGTGCCAGCAGCCGGACAGGGGGCATGTACGAGCAGTACTTC
cdr3_aa: CASSRTGGMYEQYF

j_call: TRBJ2-5
v_call: TRBV20-1
clone_size: many
d_call: NA
cdr3_nt: TGCAGTGCTAGAGATACGCGGCAAGAGACCCAGTACTTC
cdr3_aa: CSARDTRQETQYF

j_call: TRBJ2-5
v_call: TRBV15
clone_size: NA
d_call: NA
cdr3_nt: TGTGCCACCAGCAGAGATGAACGGGAGACAGGGACAAAGGGGGAGACCCAGTACTTC
cdr3_aa: CATSRDERETGTKGETQYF

j_call: TRBJ2-1
v_call: TRBV19
clone_size: few
d_call: TRBD2
cdr3_nt: TGTGCCAGTAGTATAGATATACTAGCGGGATCCGGCAATGAGCAGTTCTTC
cdr3_aa: CASSIDILAGSGNEQFF

j_call: TRBJ2-7
v_call: TRBV4-2
clone_size: many
d_call: NA
cdr3_nt: TGTGCCAGCAGCCAAGATCCGGGAGCGGGCTCCTACGAGCAGTACTTC
cdr3_aa: CASSQDPGAGSYEQYF

j_call: TRBJ2-2
v_call: TRBV2
clone_size: few
d_call: TRBD1
cdr3_nt: TGTGCCAGCAGGAGGACAGGGACGGTGCGCACCGGGGAGCTGTTTTTT
cdr3_aa: CASRRTGTVRTGELFF

j_call: TRBJ1-3
v_call: TRBV10-3
clone_size: NA
d_call: NA
cdr3_nt: TGTGCCATCACCGAGCGGGGGGAAGGAAACACCATATATTTT
cdr3_aa: CAITERGEGNTIYF

j_call: TRBJ1-5
v_call: TRBV20-1
clone_size: many
d_call: NA
cdr3_nt: TGCAGTGCTAGAGGGGGGGGAAGGCAGCCCCAGCATTTT
cdr3_aa: CSARGGGRQPQHF

j_call: TRBJ2-7
v_call: TRBV7-2
clone_size: NA
d_call: TRBD2
cdr3_nt: TGTGCCAGCAACCTAGCGGGAGGAACCTACGAGCAGTACTTC
cdr3_aa: CASNLAGGTYEQYF

j_call: TRBJ1-3
v_call: TRBV29-1
clone_size: NA
d_call: TRBD1
cdr3_nt: TGCAGCGCCTGGACAGGGAGCACCATATATTTT
cdr3_aa: CSAWTGSTIYF

j_call: TRBJ2-7
v_call: TRBV7-9
clone_size: NA
d_call: TRBD2
cdr3_nt: TGTGCCAGCAGCTTAGCAGGGACTAGCGACTACGAGCAGTACTTC
cdr3_aa: CASSLAGTSDYEQYF

j_call: TRBJ1-2
v_call: TRBV20-1
clone_size: NA
d_call: TRBD1
cdr3_nt: TGCAGTGTTAGTGGACAGGGAGGGGACGATGGCTACACCTTC
cdr3_aa: CSVSGQGGDDGYTF

j_call: TRBJ1-6
v_call: TRBV15
clone_size: few
d_call: TRBD1
cdr3_nt: TGTGCCACCAGCAGAGATCGAGGGGGCAATTCACCCCTCCACTTT
cdr3_aa: CATSRDRGGNSPLHF